The next 29 T cell receptor beta chains were all read from a single sample in a study of T cells expressing NK-cell markers. Using the 5' RACE reads, TCRdb records one entry per CDR3 protein without DNA. The sample has roughly 380,000 distinct CDR3 sequences. Specimen: blood T cells: a sorted CD56 or NKG2C T cell subset, CD4+ or CD8+ T cells, or bulk PBMC T cells (not recorded which). The receptors here all came from a man aged 18 to 69 in good health.

The V gene is TRBV5-1, the J gene TRBJ2-2; TCRdb's assignment of TRBD2 cannot be checked, as there is no DNA. The CDR3 has 14 amino acids. Germline CDR1 reads SGHRS; CDR2 reads YFSETQ. This CDR3 is CASSLVSGSGELFF. Full variable domain (remainder filled in from reference TRBV5-1 and TRBJ2-2): KAGVTQTPRYLIKTRGQQVTLSCSPISGHRSVSWYQQTPGQGLQFLFEYFSETQRNKGNFPGRFSGRQFSNSRSEMNVSTLELGDSALYLCASSLVSGSGELFFGEGSRLTVL.

This chain connects TRBV7-9 to TRBJ1-1. The germline gives CDR1 SEHNR, CDR2 FQNEAQ (reference sequence). The CDR3 is 14 amino acids. The CDR3 here is CASSLRVMNTEAFF.

The chain joins TRBV14 to TRBJ1-6. In germline, CDR1 is SGHDN, CDR2 FVKESK. The CDR3 is 15 residues long. CDR3 sequence: CASSQVGFANSPLHF.

V gene TRBV9 combines with J gene TRBJ1-2. The CDR3 runs 15 residues. Per germline, CDR1 SGDLS and CDR2 YYNGEE. CDR3 residues: CASSVATGTMYGYTF.

This chain connects TRBV9 to TRBJ2-3. Per the germline V gene, CDR1 is SGDLS and CDR2 is YYNGEE. This CDR3 region has 16 residues. The CDR3 sequence: CASSISGSWSGDTQYF.

CDR3 sequence: CASSPRQDRNEQYF. The chain has TRBV14 and TRBJ2-7; TCRdb outputs TRBD1, but without DNA this stays unchecked. There are 14 residues in the CDR3. CDR1 SGHDN and CDR2 FVKESK come from the germline V gene.

The chain carries TRBV5-1 and TRBJ1-6; TCRdb returns TRBD1, unconfirmable since there is no DNA. This CDR3 has 17 amino acids. The germline V gene encodes CDR1 SGHRS and CDR2 YFSETQ. The CDR3 loop is CASSPARDRGYNSPLHF. The full variable domain, its missing parts supplied by reference TRBV5-1 and TRBJ1-6, is KAGVTQTPRYLIKTRGQQVTLSCSPISGHRSVSWYQQTPGQGLQFLFEYFSETQRNKGNFPGRFSGRQFSNSRSEMNVSTLELGDSALYLCASSPARDRGYNSPLHFGNGTRLTVT.

This rearrangement joins TRBV5-6 to TRBJ2-2; TCRdb outputs TRBD1, but without DNA this stays unchecked. The CDR3 sequence is 17 residues long. Germline V lookup: CDR1 SGHDT, CDR2 YYEEEE. Here the CDR3 reads CASSLVVSHSAGRELFF.

The chain is built from TRBV20-1 and TRBJ1-1; TCRdb indicates TRBD1, and absent DNA this call remains unverified. CDR3 length equals 18 residues. From germline, CDR1 is DFQATT and CDR2 SNEGSKA (reference sequence). CDR3 protein: CSATKPGTAKRKNTEAFF.

The V gene is TRBV9, the J gene TRBJ2-1; there is no DNA to check the TCRdb D call of TRBD1. Germline loops: CDR1 SGDLS, CDR2 YYNGEE. This CDR3 has 16 amino acids. CDR3 in amino acids: CASSVGPSERSNEQFF.

The J gene is TRBJ1-2, the V gene TRBV7-8. The CDR3 runs 14 residues. CDR1 SGHVS and CDR2 FQNEAQ come from the germline V gene. The CDR3 sequence is CASSLVGMFYGYTF.

V is TRBV30 and J is TRBJ2-2; with no DNA, the TCRdb D assignment of TRBD1 cannot be verified. The CDR3 spans 15 residues. CDR1 GTSNPN and CDR2 SVGIG come from the germline V gene (reference sequence). CDR3 residues: CAWSVLGRGTGELFF.

CDR3 protein: CASSQGTSGLYNEQFF. This chain links TRBV4-1 with TRBJ2-1; there is no DNA to check the TCRdb D call of TRBD2. The length of the CDR3 is 16 residues. Germline CDR1 MGHRA, CDR2 YSYEKL.

This sequence joins TRBV18 and TRBJ1-2. CDR1 KGHSH and CDR2 LQKENI come from the germline V gene. CDR3 length: 13 residues. The CDR3 loop reads CASQIEKTDGYTF.

This chain connects TRBV6-1 to TRBJ1-1; TCRdb's D call of TRBD1 is untestable without DNA. This CDR3 is built from 15 residues. Germline CDR1 and CDR2: MNHNS and SASEGT. This CDR3 is CASRGATGGNTEAFF.

The rearrangement joins TRBV7-3 to TRBJ2-1; TCRdb names TRBD2, which stays unverified in the absence of DNA. The CDR3 contains 14 residues. Per germline, CDR1 SGHTA and CDR2 FQGTGA. This chain's CDR3 is CASSFSAGTSGVFF.

The rearrangement links TRBV11-2 to TRBJ2-4. Germline CDR1 reads SGHAT; CDR2 reads FQNNGV. The CDR3 is 13 residues long. The CDR3 is CASSPRRENIQYF.

The genes are TRBV7-9 and TRBJ2-5; the TCRdb D gene call, TRBD1, has no DNA to confirm it. CDR3 length equals 14 residues. CDR1 and CDR2 (germline): SEHNR, FQNEAQ (reference sequence). The CDR3 loop reads CASRRTESQETQYF.

This chain links TRBV5-1 with TRBJ2-2; TCRdb returns TRBD1, unconfirmable since there is no DNA. CDR1 is SGHRS and CDR2 is YFSETQ in the germline V gene. This CDR3 is built from 15 residues. CDR3 amino acids: CASSTTGQGSGELFF.

This chain connects TRBV18 to TRBJ1-2; TCRdb lists TRBD1, though no DNA is available to test this call. Germline V lookup: CDR1 KGHSH, CDR2 LQKENI. The CDR3 extends over 15 amino acids. CDR3 sequence: CASSQISGQAYGYTF.

The chain joins TRBV24-1 to TRBJ2-3; TCRdb picks TRBD1, but there is no DNA to check that call. Germline V gene lookup returns CDR1 KGHDR and CDR2 SFDVKD. This CDR3 is 15 amino acids long. CDR3: CATSGGTGRPDTQYF.

The chain combines TRBV5-5 with TRBJ1-6. This CDR3 spans 16 amino acids. Germline V lookup: CDR1 SGHKS, CDR2 YYEKEE (reference sequence). The CDR3 sequence: CASSFRTYNTNSPLHF. Based on the CDR3 plus reference TRBV5-5 and TRBJ1-6, the full variable domain is DAGVTQSPTHLIKTRGQQVTLRCSPISGHKSVSWYQQVLGQGPQFIFQYYEKEERGRGNFPDRFSARQFPNYSSELNVNALLLGDSALYLCASSFRTYNTNSPLHFGNGTRLTVT.

The chain joins TRBV24-1 to TRBJ2-5. The CDR3 is 14 residues long. Germline CDR1 is KGHDR and CDR2 is SFDVKD. The CDR3 loop reads CATMGTEGQETQYF.

V and J are TRBV4-1 and TRBJ2-7. From germline, CDR1 is MGHRA and CDR2 YSYEKL. This CDR3 region has 14 residues. This chain's CDR3 is CASSQEEGSYEQYF.

This chain connects TRBV20-1 to TRBJ2-5; as DNA is missing, the TRBD2 call by TCRdb cannot be tested. CDR1 is DFQATT and CDR2 is SNEGSKA in the germline V gene (reference sequence). There are 13 residues in the CDR3. The CDR3 is CSALAGIQETQYF.

This rearrangement joins TRBV5-5 to TRBJ2-3; TCRdb proposes TRBD1, but this gene call is untestable without DNA. Germline values: CDR1 SGHKS, CDR2 YYEKEE (reference sequence). This CDR3 has 15 amino acids. The chain's CDR3 is CASTLGPGSSDTQYF. The full variable domain, its missing parts supplied by reference TRBV5-5 and TRBJ2-3, is DAGVTQSPTHLIKTRGQQVTLRCSPISGHKSVSWYQQVLGQGPQFIFQYYEKEERGRGNFPDRFSARQFPNYSSELNVNALLLGDSALYLCASTLGPGSSDTQYFGPGTRLTVL.

J is TRBJ1-2 and V is TRBV20-1; the TCRdb call, TRBD1, lacks DNA for checking. CDR1 is DFQATT and CDR2 is SNEGSKA in the germline V gene (reference sequence). There are 12 residues in the CDR3. CDR3 protein: CSAPRTGYGYTF.

The chain couples TRBV3-1 to TRBJ1-2; as DNA is missing, the TRBD1 call by TCRdb cannot be tested. Per germline, CDR1 LGHDT and CDR2 YNNKEL (reference sequence). This CDR3 is 12 amino acids long. The CDR3 loop is CASSQNRERYTF.

The CDR3: CSARDKVSNYGYTF. The V gene is TRBV20-1, the J gene TRBJ1-2. The CDR3 covers 14 residues. Germline V gene data show CDR1 as DFQATT and CDR2 as SNEGSKA (reference sequence).